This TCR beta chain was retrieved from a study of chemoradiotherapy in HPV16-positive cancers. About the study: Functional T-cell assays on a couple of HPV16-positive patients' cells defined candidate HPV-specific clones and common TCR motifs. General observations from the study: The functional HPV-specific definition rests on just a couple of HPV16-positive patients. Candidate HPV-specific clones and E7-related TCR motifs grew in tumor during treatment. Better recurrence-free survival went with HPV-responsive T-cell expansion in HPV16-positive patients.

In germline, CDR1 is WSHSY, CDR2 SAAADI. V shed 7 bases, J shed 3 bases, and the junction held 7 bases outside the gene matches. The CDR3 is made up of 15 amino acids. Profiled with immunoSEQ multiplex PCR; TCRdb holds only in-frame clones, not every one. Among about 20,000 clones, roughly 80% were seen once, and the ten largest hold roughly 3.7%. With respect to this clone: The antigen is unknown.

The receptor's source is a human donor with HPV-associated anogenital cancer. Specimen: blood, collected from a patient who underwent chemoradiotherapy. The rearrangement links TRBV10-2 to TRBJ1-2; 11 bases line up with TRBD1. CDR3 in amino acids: CASIPRTGGHYGYTF. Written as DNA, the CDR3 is TGCGCCAGCATCCCCCGGACAGGGGGCCACTATGGCTACACCTTC.